The 18 T cell receptor beta chains presented below share a single source sample, sequenced in a study of cytomegalovirus exposure and HLA in healthy donors. The PCR used 60 Vbeta and 13 Jbeta primers. Method: immunoSEQ multiplex PCR; TCRdb's copy keeps in-frame clones and lacks some. The sample has approximately 97,000 clones, roughly 80% seen once; the top ten hold 8.5% to 10%. The sequenced material came from PBMCs. These receptors were collected from a male donor in good health and CMV-seropositive.

The gene calls are TRBV5-1 and TRBJ2-2; a possible D gene is TRBD2 (6 bases). Germline V lookup: CDR1 SGHRS, CDR2 YFSETQ. Trimming took 4 bases from V and 5 from J, leaving 15 bases between them. This CDR3 spans 15 amino acids. The CDR3 spells CASSKGLWGTGELFF. As DNA, the CDR3 is TGCGCCAGCAGCAAGGGACTTTGGGGTACCGGGGAGCTGTTTTTT.

The chain is built from TRBV19 and TRBJ2-1; 11 nucleotides agree with TRBD2. The germline CDR1 and CDR2 sequences are LNHDA and SQIVND (reference sequence). The CDR3 has 16 amino acids. Trimming removed 8 bases from V and 5 bases from J; junction bases left unmatched: 11. CDR3 nucleotide sequence: TGTGCCAGTCGCACCCCAACTAGCGGGGGTCACAATGAGCAGTTCTTC. The encoded protein is CASRTPTSGGHNEQFF. The full variable domain, its missing parts supplied by reference TRBV19 and TRBJ2-1, is DGGITQSPKYLFRKEGQNVTLSCEQNLNHDAMYWYRQDPGQGLRLIYYSQIVNDFQKGDIAEGYSVSREKKESFPLTVTSAQKNPTAFYLCASRTPTSGGHNEQFFGPGTRLTVL.

The chain is built from TRBV28 and TRBJ1-2, with TRBD1 identical over 9 bases. J was trimmed by 2 bases and V by 6 bases; bases with no gene match: 16. This CDR3 has 18 amino acids. The germline CDR1 and CDR2 sequences are MDHEN and SYDVKM. CDR3 in DNA: TGTGCCAGCAGGCCCCTTATTACAGGGGGCTTAGCGAACTATGGCTACACCTTC. Amino acids: CASRPLITGGLANYGYTF.

The rearrangement uses TRBV5-6 and TRBJ2-5, with 8 bases matching TRBD2. V shed 6 bases, J shed 5 bases, and the junction held 18 bases outside the gene matches. In germline, CDR1 is SGHDT, CDR2 YYEEEE. The CDR3 extends over 17 amino acids. The CDR3 reads CASTLYLERERVETQYF. The CDR3 DNA reads as TGTGCCAGCACCTTATACTTAGAGCGGGAGCGGGTTGAGACCCAGTACTTC. Full variable domain (rest looked up from reference TRBV5-6 and TRBJ2-5): DAGVTQSPTHLIKTRGQQVTLRCSPKSGHDTVSWYQQALGQGPQFIFQYYEEEERQRGNFPDRFSGHQFPNYSSELNVNALLLGDSALYLCASTLYLERERVETQYFGPGTRLLVL.

This clone was observed a few times. The V and J genes are TRBV27 and TRBJ2-7; D perhaps matches TRBD1 (5 bases). Germline V gene data show CDR1 as MNHEY and CDR2 as SMNVEV (reference sequence). The CDR3 has 13 amino acids. V shed 10 bases and J shed 2 bases, with 15 bases lying between them. The CDR3 sequence is CATSSQGTYEQYF. In nucleotides, the CDR3 is TGTGCCACTTCATCCCAGGGTACCTACGAGCAGTACTTC.

This clone was recorded once. The chain has TRBV6-1 and TRBJ1-2, with TRBD1 matching 7 bases. CDR1 is MNHNS, CDR2 SASEGT, per germline. The CDR3 totals 14 residues. V gave up 0 bases and J gave up 5 bases; unmatched junction bases: 3. CDR3 region: CASSEARGLYGYTF. DNA of the CDR3: TGTGCCAGCAGTGAAGCTAGGGGGCTATATGGCTACACCTTC.

This chain links TRBV7-2 with TRBJ2-2; possible D gene TRBD2, 6 bases. Germline CDR1 SGHTA, CDR2 FQGNSA. Trimming cost V 3 bases and J 7 bases, with 15 bases left between them. CDR3 length equals 15 residues. The DNA for the CDR3 is TGTGCCAGCAGCTTTGCGGGAAGAACTTACGGGGAGCTGTTTTTT. Its protein product is CASSFAGRTYGELFF.

The count of this clone is one. Written as DNA, the CDR3 is TGTGCCAGCAGCACGGGACTACGATCCTCGAACACCGGGGAGCTGTTTTTT. Protein product: CASSTGLRSSNTGELFF. The rearrangement links TRBV5-4 to TRBJ2-2, with TRBD2 matching over 7 bases. Germline V gene lookup returns CDR1 SGHNT and CDR2 YYREEE (reference sequence). CDR3 size: 17 residues. Trimming took 4 bases from V and 0 from J; bases not matched to a gene: 9.

The genes are TRBV18 and TRBJ2-2, with D perhaps TRBD1 (6 bases). Germline CDR1 is KGHSH and CDR2 is LQKENI. Trimming took off 1 base at V and 6 bases at J, with 18 bases between the two ends. The CDR3 is 17 residues long. The CDR3 sequence: CASSPLRQERLSGELFF. The CDR3 bases are TGTGCCAGCTCACCACTCCGACAGGAGAGGTTGTCCGGGGAGCTGTTTTTT.

J is TRBJ2-7 and V is TRBV2; D is possibly TRBD1 (6 bases). Trimming took off 1 base at V and 6 bases at J, with 13 bases between the two ends. Germline lookup yields CDR1 SNHLY and CDR2 FYNNEI. The CDR3 spans 14 residues. CDR3 DNA: TGTGCCAGCAGTGAAGTACAGGGAATCGGCGAGCAGTACTTC. As protein: CASSEVQGIGEQYF.

This clone was seen a single time. CDR3 region: CASSLSGRYEQYF. The CDR3 nucleotides read TGCGCCAGCAGCCTTAGCGGGAGGTACGAGCAGTACTTC. The rearrangement uses TRBV5-1 and TRBJ2-7; TRBD2 matches at 10 bases. In germline, CDR1 is SGHRS, CDR2 YFSETQ. J lost 4 bases, V lost 4 bases, and 2 bases had no gene match. The CDR3 is 13 amino acids.

The rearrangement joins TRBV7-3 to TRBJ2-1, with 9 bases fitting TRBD2. Trimming removed 5 bases from V and 10 bases from J; junction bases left unmatched: 15. Germline CDR1 and CDR2: SGHTA and FQGTGA. The CDR3 spans 16 residues. CDR3 amino acids: CASSPSGTSWVGEQFF. CDR3 DNA: TGTGCCAGCAGCCCCTCGGGGACTAGCTGGGTTGGGGAGCAGTTCTTC. Complete variable domain (other parts from reference TRBV7-3 and TRBJ2-1): GAGVSQTPSNKVTEKGKYVELRCDPISGHTALYWYRQSLGQGPEFLIYFQGTGAADDSGLPNDRFFAVRPEGSVSTLKIQRTERGDSAVYLCASSPSGTSWVGEQFFGPGTRLTVL.

The gene calls are TRBV15 and TRBJ2-3, with no clear D. CDR3 length: 12 residues. V shed 1 base and J shed 8 bases, with 7 bases lying between them. The germline CDR1 and CDR2 sequences are LNHNV and YYDKDF (reference sequence). The CDR3 nucleotides are TGTGCCACCAGCAGAGCAACGGGTACGCAGTATTTT. Protein: CATSRATGTQYF.

There are a few counts of this clone. V gene TRBV30 combines with J gene TRBJ2-1; 9 bases fit TRBD2. The germline CDR1 and CDR2 sequences are GTSNPN and SVGIG (reference sequence). CDR3 length: 15 amino acids. V trimming: 3 bases; J trimming: 6 bases; junction bases outside the gene matches: 9. CDR3 sequence reads: CAWRFSGSFGNEQFF. CDR3 nucleotides: TGTGCCTGGAGGTTTAGCGGGAGCTTCGGCAATGAGCAGTTCTTC. Together with reference TRBV30 and TRBJ2-1, the CDR3 gives the full variable domain: SQTIHQWPATLVQPVGSPLSLECTVEGTSNPNLYWYRQAAGRGLQLLFYSVGIGQISSEVPQNLSASRPQDRQFILSSKKLLLSDSGFYLCAWRFSGSFGNEQFFGPGTRLTVL.

The chain is built from TRBV28 and TRBJ1-5; TRBD1 aligns across 10 bases. The CDR3 runs to 15 residues. V dropped 6 bases and J dropped 0; count of bases not matched to a gene: 2. Per germline, CDR1 MDHEN and CDR2 SYDVKM. For the CDR3, the DNA is TGTGCCAGCAGAGGACAGGGGGATAGCAATCAGCCCCAGCATTTT. This translates into CASRGQGDSNQPQHF. The full variable domain, completed using reference TRBV28 and TRBJ1-5, is DVKVTQSSRYLVKRTGEKVFLECVQDMDHENMFWYRQDPGLGLRLIYFSYDVKMKEKGDIPEGYSVSREKKERFSLILESASTNQTSMYLCASRGQGDSNQPQHFGDGTRLSIL.

The rearrangement joins TRBV15 to TRBJ2-1; D may be TRBD2 (6 bases). Germline V lookup: CDR1 LNHNV, CDR2 YYDKDF (reference sequence). Trimming pared 3 bases from V and 0 bases from J, leaving 9 bases between. This CDR3 is 15 amino acids long. This chain's CDR3 is CATSSRRGSYNEQFF. The CDR3 nucleotides are TGTGCCACCAGCAGTCGGAGGGGCTCCTACAATGAGCAGTTCTTC.

The rearrangement links TRBV9 to TRBJ2-1, with D possibly matching TRBD2 (6 bases). The length of the CDR3 is 12 residues. CDR1 SGDLS and CDR2 YYNGEE come from the germline V gene. The V end was cut by 0 bases, the J end by 10 bases, with 8 bases between. This CDR3 is CASSVGRGEQFF. As DNA, the CDR3 is TGTGCCAGCAGCGTAGGACGGGGGGAGCAGTTCTTC.

J is TRBJ2-7 and V is TRBV28, with TRBD2 as a possible D gene (5 bases). Trimming stripped 2 bases from V and 4 bases from J, with 18 bases between. Germline CDR1 is MDHEN and CDR2 is SYDVKM. The CDR3 covers 16 residues. The CDR3, as DNA: TGTGCCAGCAGTTTAGGGCTCGGGGAGATTTCATACGAGCAGTACTTC. Residues: CASSLGLGEISYEQYF. The full variable domain, its missing parts supplied by reference TRBV28 and TRBJ2-7, is DVKVTQSSRYLVKRTGEKVFLECVQDMDHENMFWYRQDPGLGLRLIYFSYDVKMKEKGDIPEGYSVSREKKERFSLILESASTNQTSMYLCASSLGLGEISYEQYFGPGTRLTVT.